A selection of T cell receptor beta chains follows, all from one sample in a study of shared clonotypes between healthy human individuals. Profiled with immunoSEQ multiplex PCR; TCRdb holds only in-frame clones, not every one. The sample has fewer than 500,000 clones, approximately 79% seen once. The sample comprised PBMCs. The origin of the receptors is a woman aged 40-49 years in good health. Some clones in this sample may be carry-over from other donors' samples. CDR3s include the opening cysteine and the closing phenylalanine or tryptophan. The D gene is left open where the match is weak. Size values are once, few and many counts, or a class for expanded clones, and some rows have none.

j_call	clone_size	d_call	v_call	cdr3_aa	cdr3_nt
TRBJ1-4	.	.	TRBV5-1	CASSVDTNEKLFF	TGCGCCAGCAGCGTAGACACCAATGAAAAACTGTTTTTT
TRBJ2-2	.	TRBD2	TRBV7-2	CASSFDGGSLGGELFF	TGTGCCAGCAGCTTTGATGGCGGGAGTTTGGGCGGGGAGCTGTTTTTT
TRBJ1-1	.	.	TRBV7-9	CASSQGDTHTNTEAFF	TGTGCCAGCAGCCAAGGGGACACTCACACCAACACTGAAGCTTTCTTT
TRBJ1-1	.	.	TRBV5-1	CASSLGVLNTEAFF	TGCGCCAGCAGCTTGGGCGTATTGAACACTGAAGCTTTCTTT
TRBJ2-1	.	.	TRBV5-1	CASSLGQNYNEQFF	TGCGCCAGCAGCTTGGGGCAAAACTACAATGAGCAGTTCTTC
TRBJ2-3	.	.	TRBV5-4	CASSLARTTALTDTQYF	TGTGCCAGCAGCTTGGCCAGGACCACGGCTCTCACAGATACGCAGTATTTT
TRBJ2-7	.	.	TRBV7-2	CSSSSQGTSYEQYF	TGTTCCAGCAGCTCGCAGGGGACGTCCTACGAGCAGTACTTC
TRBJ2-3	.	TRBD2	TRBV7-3	CASSLREGRGTQYF	TGTGCCAGCAGCTTAAGGGAGGGCCGCGGTACGCAGTATTTT
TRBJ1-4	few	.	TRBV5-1	CASSLGGSNEKLFF	TGCGCCAGCAGCTTAGGGGGATCGAATGAAAAACTGTTTTTT
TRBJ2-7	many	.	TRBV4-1	CASSQDPLARYEQYF	TGCGCCAGCAGCCAAGATCCCCTAGCCCGCTACGAGCAGTACTTC
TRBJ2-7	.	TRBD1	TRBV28	CASSLFPDRVEQYF	TGTGCCAGCAGTTTATTCCCGGACAGGGTCGAGCAGTACTTC
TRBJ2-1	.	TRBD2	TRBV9	CASSVVDPRGYNEQFF	TGTGCCAGCAGCGTGGTTGACCCGCGGGGGTACAATGAGCAGTTCTTC
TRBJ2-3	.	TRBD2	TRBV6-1	CASSEVGLASTDTQYF	TGTGCCAGCAGTGAAGTCGGACTAGCATCCACAGATACGCAGTATTTT
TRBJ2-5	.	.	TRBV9	CASSVVGDSQEAQYF	TGTGCCAGCAGCGTAGTGGGGGATTCCCAAGAGGCCCAGTACTTC
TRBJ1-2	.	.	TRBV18	CASSPGWGRLDYGYTF	TGTGCCAGCTCACCCGGATGGGGGCGCTTGGACTATGGCTACACCTTC
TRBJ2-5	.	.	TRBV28	CASSLLRETQYF	TGTGCCAGCAGTTTATTGCGGGAGACCCAGTACTTC
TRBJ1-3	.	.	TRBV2	CASTPWEGTGNTIYF	TGTGCCAGCACCCCCTGGGAGGGTACTGGAAACACCATATATTTT
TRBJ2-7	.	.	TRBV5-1	CASSLSPGPYEQYF	TGCGCCAGCAGCTTATCCCCCGGACCCTACGAGCAGTACTTC
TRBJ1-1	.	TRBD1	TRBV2	CASTGGAEAFF	TGTGCCAGCACAGGGGGCGCTGAAGCTTTCTTT
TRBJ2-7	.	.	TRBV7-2	CASSSKGRPHEQYF	TGTGCCAGCAGCTCGAAGGGACGGCCCCACGAGCAGTACTTC
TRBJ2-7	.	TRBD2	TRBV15	CATSNGGANEQYF	TGTGCCACCAGCAACGGGGGGGCGAACGAGCAGTACTTC
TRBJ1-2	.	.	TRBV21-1	CASSKEADRLYGYTF	TGTGCCAGCAGCAAAGAGGCGGACAGGCTCTATGGCTACACCTTC